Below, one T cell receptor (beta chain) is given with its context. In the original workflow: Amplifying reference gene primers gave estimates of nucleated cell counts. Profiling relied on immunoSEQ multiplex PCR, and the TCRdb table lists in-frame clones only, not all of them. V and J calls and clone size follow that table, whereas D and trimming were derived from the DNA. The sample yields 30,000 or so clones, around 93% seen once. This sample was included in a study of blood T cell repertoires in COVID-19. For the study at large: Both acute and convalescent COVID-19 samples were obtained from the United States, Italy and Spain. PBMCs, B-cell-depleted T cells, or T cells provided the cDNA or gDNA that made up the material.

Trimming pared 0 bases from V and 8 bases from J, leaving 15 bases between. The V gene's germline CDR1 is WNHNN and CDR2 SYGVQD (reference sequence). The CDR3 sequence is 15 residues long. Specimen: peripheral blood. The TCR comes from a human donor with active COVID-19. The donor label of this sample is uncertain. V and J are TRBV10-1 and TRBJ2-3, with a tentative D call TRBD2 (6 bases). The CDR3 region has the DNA TGCGCCAGCAGTGAGTCCCTCACGACGCGGGGTACGCAGTATTTT. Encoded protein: CASSESLTTRGTQYF.